This T cell receptor (beta chain) was identified in a study of early T cells in non-severe SARS-CoV-2 infection. Study context: Unpaired chains resulted from sequencing bulk RNA of unsorted whole blood.

Notes on this clonotype: Its specificity is not known.

The CDR3 totals 15 residues. V dropped 3 bases and J dropped 3; count of bases not matched to a gene: 4. Study-level points and caveats: CD4 and private specificities were missed by VDJdb matching, which favored anti-spike CD8 responses.

Individually, cDNA molecules had unique molecular identifiers attached to them. TCRdb recomputed calls from the 5' RACE reads with MiXCR, one row per CDR3 protein. This sample has roughly 70,000 distinct CDR3 sequences, with less than 15% found just once. This TCR came from an adult who was a healthcare worker with PCR-confirmed SARS-CoV-2 infection or an uninfected control (not recorded which). The chain is built from TRBV12-3 or TRBV12-4 and TRBJ2-5, with 10 bases aligning to TRBD2. The sequenced sample consisted of whole blood. As DNA, the CDR3 is TGTGCCAGCAGTTTCACCGGACTAGCGGAAGAGACCCAGTACTTC. The encoded protein is CASSFTGLAEETQYF.